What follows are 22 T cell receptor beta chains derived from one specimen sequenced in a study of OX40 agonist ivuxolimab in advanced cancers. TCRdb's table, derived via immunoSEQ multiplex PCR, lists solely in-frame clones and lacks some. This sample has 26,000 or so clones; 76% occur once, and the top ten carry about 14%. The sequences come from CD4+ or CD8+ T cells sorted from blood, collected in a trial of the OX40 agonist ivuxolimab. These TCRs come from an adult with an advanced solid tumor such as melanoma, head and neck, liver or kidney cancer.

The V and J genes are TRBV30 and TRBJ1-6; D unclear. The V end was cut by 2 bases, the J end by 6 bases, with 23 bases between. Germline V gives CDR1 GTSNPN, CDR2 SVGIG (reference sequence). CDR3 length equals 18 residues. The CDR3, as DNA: TGTGCCTGGAGTCCTTCTGGGGAGGGAAGGCTACTTAATTCACCCCTCCACTTT. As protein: CAWSPSGEGRLLNSPLHF.

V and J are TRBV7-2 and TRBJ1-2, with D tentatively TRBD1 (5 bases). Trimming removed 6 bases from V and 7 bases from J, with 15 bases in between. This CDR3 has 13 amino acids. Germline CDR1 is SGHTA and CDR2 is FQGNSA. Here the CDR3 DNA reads TGTGCCAGCAGTGGCAGGGACGGGGCTGGCTACACCTTC. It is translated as CASSGRDGAGYTF.

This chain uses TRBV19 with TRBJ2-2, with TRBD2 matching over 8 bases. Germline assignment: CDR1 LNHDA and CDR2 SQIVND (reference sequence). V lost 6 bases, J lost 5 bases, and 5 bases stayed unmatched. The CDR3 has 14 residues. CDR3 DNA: TGTGCCAGTAGGGGGACTAGGGCTACCGGGGAGCTGTTTTTT. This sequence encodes CASRGTRATGELFF.

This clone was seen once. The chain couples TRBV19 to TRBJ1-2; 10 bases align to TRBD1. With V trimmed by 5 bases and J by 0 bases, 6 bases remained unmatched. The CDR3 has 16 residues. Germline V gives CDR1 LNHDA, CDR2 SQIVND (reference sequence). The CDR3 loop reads CASSSDRGLPNYGYTF. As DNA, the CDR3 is TGTGCCAGTAGTTCTGACAGGGGGCTCCCTAACTATGGCTACACCTTC.

The CDR3 region has the DNA TGTGCCAGCAGCGAAGGAAGGACTTCATACAATGAGCAGTTCTTC. Protein: CASSEGRTSYNEQFF. The V call is TRBV7-9, the J call TRBJ2-1; the D gene is possibly TRBD2 (5 bases). This CDR3 comprises 15 residues. The germline V and J ends were trimmed by 5 bases and 4 bases, with 15 bases remaining between them. The V gene's germline CDR1 is SEHNR and CDR2 FQNEAQ (reference sequence).

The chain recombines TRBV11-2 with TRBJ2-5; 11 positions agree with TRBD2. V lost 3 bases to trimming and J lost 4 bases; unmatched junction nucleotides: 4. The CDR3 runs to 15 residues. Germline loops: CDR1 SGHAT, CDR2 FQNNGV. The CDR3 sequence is CASSLGGTSGETQYF. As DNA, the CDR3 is TGTGCCAGCAGCTTGGGCGGGACTAGCGGAGAGACCCAGTACTTC.

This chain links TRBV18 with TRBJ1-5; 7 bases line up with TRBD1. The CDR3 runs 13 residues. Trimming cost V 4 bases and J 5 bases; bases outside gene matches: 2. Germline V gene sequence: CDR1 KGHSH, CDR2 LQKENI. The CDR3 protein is CASSRDRDQPQHF. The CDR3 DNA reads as TGTGCCAGCTCACGCGACAGGGATCAGCCCCAGCATTTT.

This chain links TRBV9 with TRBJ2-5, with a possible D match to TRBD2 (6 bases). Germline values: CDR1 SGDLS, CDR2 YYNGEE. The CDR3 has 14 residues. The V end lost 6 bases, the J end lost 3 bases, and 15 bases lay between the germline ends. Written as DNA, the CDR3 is TGTGCCAGCAAAACCGGGGGAGCGAAAGAGACCCAGTACTTC. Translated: CASKTGGAKETQYF.

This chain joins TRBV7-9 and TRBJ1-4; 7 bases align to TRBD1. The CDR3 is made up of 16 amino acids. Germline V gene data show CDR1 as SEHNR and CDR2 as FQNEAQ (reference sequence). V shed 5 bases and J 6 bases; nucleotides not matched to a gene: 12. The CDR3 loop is CASSPQTGRGDEKLFF. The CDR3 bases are TGTGCCAGCAGCCCACAGACAGGGAGGGGTGATGAAAAACTGTTTTTT.

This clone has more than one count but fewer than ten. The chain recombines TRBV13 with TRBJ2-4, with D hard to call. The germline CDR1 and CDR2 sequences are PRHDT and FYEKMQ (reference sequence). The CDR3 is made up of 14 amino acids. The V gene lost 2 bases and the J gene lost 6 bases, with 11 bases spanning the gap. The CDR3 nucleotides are TGTGCCAGCAGCTTACGCGGTCAGGCAAACATTCAGTACTTC. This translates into CASSLRGQANIQYF.

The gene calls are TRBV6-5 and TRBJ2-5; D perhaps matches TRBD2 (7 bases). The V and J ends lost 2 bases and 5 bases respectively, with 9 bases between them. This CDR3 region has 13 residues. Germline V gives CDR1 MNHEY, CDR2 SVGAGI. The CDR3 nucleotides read TGTGCCAGCAGTTACGGGGGGGCGGAGACCCAGTACTTC. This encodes CASSYGGAETQYF.

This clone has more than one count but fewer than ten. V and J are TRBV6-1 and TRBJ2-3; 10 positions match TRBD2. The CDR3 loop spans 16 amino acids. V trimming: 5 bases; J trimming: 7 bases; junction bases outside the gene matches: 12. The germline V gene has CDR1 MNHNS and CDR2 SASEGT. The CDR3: CASSQVAGGFRNTQYF. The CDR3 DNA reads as TGTGCCAGCAGTCAAGTAGCGGGGGGATTTAGGAATACGCAGTATTTT.

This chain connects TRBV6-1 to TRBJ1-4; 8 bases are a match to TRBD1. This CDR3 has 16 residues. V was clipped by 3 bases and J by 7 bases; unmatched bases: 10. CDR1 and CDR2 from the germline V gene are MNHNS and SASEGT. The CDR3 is CASSDPGGFLSEKLFF. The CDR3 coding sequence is TGTGCCAGCAGTGATCCAGGGGGCTTTCTTAGTGAAAAACTGTTTTTT.

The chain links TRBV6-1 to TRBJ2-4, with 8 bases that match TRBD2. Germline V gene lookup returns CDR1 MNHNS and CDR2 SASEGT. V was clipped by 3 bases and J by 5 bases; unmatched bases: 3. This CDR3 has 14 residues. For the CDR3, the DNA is TGTGCCAGCAGTGACGGGGGGGCCCAAAACATTCAGTACTTC. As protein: CASSDGGAQNIQYF.

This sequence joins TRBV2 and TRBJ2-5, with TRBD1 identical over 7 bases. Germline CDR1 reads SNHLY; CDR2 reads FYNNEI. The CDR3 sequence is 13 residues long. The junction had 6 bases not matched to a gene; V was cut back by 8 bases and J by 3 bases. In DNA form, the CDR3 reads TGTGCCAGCTTCATTGACAGGGAAGAGACCCAGTACTTC. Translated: CASFIDREETQYF.

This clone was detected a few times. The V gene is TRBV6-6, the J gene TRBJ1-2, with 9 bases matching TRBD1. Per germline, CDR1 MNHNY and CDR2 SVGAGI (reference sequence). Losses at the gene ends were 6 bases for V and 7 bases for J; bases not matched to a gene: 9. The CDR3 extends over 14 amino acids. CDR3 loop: CASRPGTGFGGYTF. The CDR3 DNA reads TGTGCCAGCAGGCCCGGGACAGGGTTCGGTGGCTACACCTTC.

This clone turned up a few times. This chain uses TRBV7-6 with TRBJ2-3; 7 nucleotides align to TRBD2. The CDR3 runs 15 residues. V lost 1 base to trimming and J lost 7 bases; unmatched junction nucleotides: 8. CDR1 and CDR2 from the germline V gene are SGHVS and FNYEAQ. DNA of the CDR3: TGTGCCAGCAGCTTAGGGTCGGGGGGAGAGAATACGCAGTATTTT. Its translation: CASSLGSGGENTQYF.

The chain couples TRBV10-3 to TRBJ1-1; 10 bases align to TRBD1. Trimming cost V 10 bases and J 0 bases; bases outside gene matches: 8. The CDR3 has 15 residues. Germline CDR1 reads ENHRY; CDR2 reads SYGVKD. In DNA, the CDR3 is TGTGCCACGACAGGGGGCGAGTTCATGAACACTGAAGCTTTCTTT. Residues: CATTGGEFMNTEAFF.

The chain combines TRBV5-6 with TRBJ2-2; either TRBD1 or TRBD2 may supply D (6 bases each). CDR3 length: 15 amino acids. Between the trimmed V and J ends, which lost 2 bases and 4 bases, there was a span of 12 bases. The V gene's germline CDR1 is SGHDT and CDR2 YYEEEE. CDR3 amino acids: CASSFGGRVTGELFF. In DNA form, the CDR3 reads TGTGCCAGCAGCTTCGGGGGCCGGGTCACCGGGGAGCTGTTTTTT. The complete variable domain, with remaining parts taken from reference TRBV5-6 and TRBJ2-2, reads DAGVTQSPTHLIKTRGQQVTLRCSPKSGHDTVSWYQQALGQGPQFIFQYYEEEERQRGNFPDRFSGHQFPNYSSELNVNALLLGDSALYLCASSFGGRVTGELFFGEGSRLTVL.

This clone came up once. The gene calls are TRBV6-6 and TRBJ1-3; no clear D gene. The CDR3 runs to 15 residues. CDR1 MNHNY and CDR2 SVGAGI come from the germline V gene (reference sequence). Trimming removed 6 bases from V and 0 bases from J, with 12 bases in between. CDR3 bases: TGTGCCAGCAGGTTGACGGTAAACTCTGGAAACACCATATATTTT. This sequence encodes CASRLTVNSGNTIYF.

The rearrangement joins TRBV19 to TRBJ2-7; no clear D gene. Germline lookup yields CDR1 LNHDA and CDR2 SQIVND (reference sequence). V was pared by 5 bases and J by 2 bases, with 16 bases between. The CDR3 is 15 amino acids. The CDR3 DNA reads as TGTGCCAGTAGTTACTACCCGGATCGGACCTACGAGCAGTACTTC. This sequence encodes CASSYYPDRTYEQYF.

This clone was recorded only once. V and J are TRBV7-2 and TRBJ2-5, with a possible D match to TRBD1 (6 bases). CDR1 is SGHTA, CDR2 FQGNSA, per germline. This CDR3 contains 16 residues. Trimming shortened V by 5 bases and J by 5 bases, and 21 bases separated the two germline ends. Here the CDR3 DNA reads TGTGCCAGCAGCCCTGGTATTGGGGGCCTTAGGGAGACCCAGTACTTC. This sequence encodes CASSPGIGGLRETQYF.